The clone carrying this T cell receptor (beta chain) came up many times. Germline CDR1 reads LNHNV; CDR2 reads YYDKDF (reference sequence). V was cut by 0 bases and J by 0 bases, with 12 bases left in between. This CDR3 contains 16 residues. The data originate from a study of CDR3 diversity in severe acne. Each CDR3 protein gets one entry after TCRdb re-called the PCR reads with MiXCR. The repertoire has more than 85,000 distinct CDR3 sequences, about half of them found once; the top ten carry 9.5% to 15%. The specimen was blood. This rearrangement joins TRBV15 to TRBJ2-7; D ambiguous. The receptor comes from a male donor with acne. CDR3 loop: CATSRDRRRSSYEQYV. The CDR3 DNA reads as TGTGCCACCAGCAGAGATAGACGGCGGAGCTCCTACGAGCAGTACGTC.